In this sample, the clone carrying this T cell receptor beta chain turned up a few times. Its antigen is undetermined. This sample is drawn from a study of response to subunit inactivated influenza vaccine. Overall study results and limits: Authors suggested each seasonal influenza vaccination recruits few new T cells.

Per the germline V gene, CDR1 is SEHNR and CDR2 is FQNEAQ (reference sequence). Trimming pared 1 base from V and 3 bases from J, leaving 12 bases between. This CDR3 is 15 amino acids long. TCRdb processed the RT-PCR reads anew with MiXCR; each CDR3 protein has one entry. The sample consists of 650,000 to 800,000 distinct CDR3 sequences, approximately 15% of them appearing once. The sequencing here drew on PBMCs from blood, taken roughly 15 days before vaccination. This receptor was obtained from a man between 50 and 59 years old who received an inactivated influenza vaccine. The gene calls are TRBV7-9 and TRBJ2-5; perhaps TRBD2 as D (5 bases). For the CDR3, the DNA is TGTGCCAGCAGCTTAGTCGGTAGAGGGAAAGAGACCCAGTACTTC. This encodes CASSLVGRGKETQYF.